This is a list of T cell receptor beta chains from one sample in a study of blood T cells in healthy people across ages. One entry per CDR3 protein, called by TCRdb with MiXCR from the 5' RACE reads. In the table there are about 1.5 million distinct CDR3 sequences, roughly two fifths of which are singletons. Sequenced input: blood. All receptors come from a woman younger than 30 in good health. The CDR3 runs from the conserved cysteine through the conserved F or W. A D gene is named only where the DNA matches it firmly. Clone size is shown for a subset of rows, as once, few, many or a class of expanded clone.

CDR3nt: TGTGCCAGCAGCCCTCCCAGTGGGACCAACAATGAGCAGTTCTTC
CDR3aa: CASSPPSGTNNEQFF
d_gene: NA
v_gene: TRBV7-9
j_gene: TRBJ2-1
abundance: NA

CDR3nt: TGTGCCAGCAGTGTCTGGGCTAGAGCAGATACGCAGTATTTT
CDR3aa: CASSVWARADTQYF
d_gene: NA
v_gene: TRBV27
j_gene: TRBJ2-3
abundance: NA

CDR3nt: TGCAGCGTCGAAGGGACAGGGGGCACTGAAGCTTTCTTT
CDR3aa: CSVEGTGGTEAFF
d_gene: TRBD1
v_gene: TRBV29-1
j_gene: TRBJ1-1
abundance: NA

CDR3nt: TGTGCCAGCAGCCCCGGCGGGGGGGCCTCCGATACGCAGTATTTT
CDR3aa: CASSPGGGASDTQYF
d_gene: TRBD2
v_gene: TRBV7-2
j_gene: TRBJ2-3
abundance: few

CDR3nt: TGCGCCAGCAGCGCCGGGACTAGCGAGCACAATGAGCAGTTCTTC
CDR3aa: CASSAGTSEHNEQFF
d_gene: TRBD2
v_gene: TRBV5-1
j_gene: TRBJ2-1
abundance: NA

CDR3nt: TGTGCCAGCAGTGAACACAGGGGCACTGAAGCTTTCTTT
CDR3aa: CASSEHRGTEAFF
d_gene: TRBD1
v_gene: TRBV6-1
j_gene: TRBJ1-1
abundance: few

CDR3nt: TGTGCCAGCAAAAGGAACCCAGGGCAGACCGGGGAGCTGTTTTTT
CDR3aa: CASKRNPGQTGELFF
d_gene: NA
v_gene: TRBV6-2/TRBV6-3
j_gene: TRBJ2-2
abundance: NA

CDR3nt: TGTGCCAGCAGCGTAGGGGTGGAAAACATTCAGTACTTC
CDR3aa: CASSVGVENIQYF
d_gene: NA
v_gene: TRBV7-2
j_gene: TRBJ2-4
abundance: NA

CDR3nt: TGCGCCGGCGACCGTAGCTCTGCCGGGGAGCTGTTTTTT
CDR3aa: CAGDRSSAGELFF
d_gene: NA
v_gene: TRBV21-1
j_gene: TRBJ2-2
abundance: NA

CDR3nt: TGTGCCAGCAGTCCGAACCTCTATGACTACACCTTC
CDR3aa: CASSPNLYDYTF
d_gene: NA
v_gene: TRBV12-3/TRBV12-4
j_gene: TRBJ1-2
abundance: NA

CDR3nt: TGTGCCACCAGTGATTTGCAGGGGGCGGGAGGCAGCACAGATACGCAGTATTTT
CDR3aa: CATSDLQGAGGSTDTQYF
d_gene: NA
v_gene: TRBV24-1
j_gene: TRBJ2-3
abundance: NA

CDR3nt: TGTGCCAGTAGTATAGGTGGCGCCAGGGGTTACGAGCAGTACTTC
CDR3aa: CASSIGGARGYEQYF
d_gene: NA
v_gene: TRBV19
j_gene: TRBJ2-7
abundance: NA

CDR3nt: TGTGCCAGCAGCGTAGCTTTGGAGGGTCCGGGATATGAGCAGTTCTTC
CDR3aa: CASSVALEGPGYEQFF
d_gene: NA
v_gene: TRBV9
j_gene: TRBJ2-1
abundance: few

CDR3nt: TGTGCCAGCAGCCAAGTGGATGAGCAGTTCTTC
CDR3aa: CASSQVDEQFF
d_gene: NA
v_gene: TRBV3-1
j_gene: TRBJ2-1
abundance: NA

CDR3nt: TGCAGTGCCGGAGGCGGGGGAGTTACCGGGGAGCTGTTTTTT
CDR3aa: CSAGGGGVTGELFF
d_gene: TRBD2
v_gene: TRBV20-1
j_gene: TRBJ2-2
abundance: NA

CDR3nt: TGTGCCAGCAGTTACTTCCCTAGGGCGGCAACTGAAGCTTTCTTT
CDR3aa: CASSYFPRAATEAFF
d_gene: NA
v_gene: TRBV6-5
j_gene: TRBJ1-1
abundance: few

CDR3nt: TGTGCCAGCAGTTCCGGGACAGGGTATGAAAAACTGTTTTTT
CDR3aa: CASSSGTGYEKLFF
d_gene: TRBD1
v_gene: TRBV12-3/TRBV12-4
j_gene: TRBJ1-4
abundance: NA

CDR3nt: TGCAGTGCTCGGACTAGCGGGAGGGCCCTTGAGCAGTACTTC
CDR3aa: CSARTSGRALEQYF
d_gene: TRBD2
v_gene: TRBV20-1
j_gene: TRBJ2-5
abundance: NA

CDR3nt: TGTGCCATCAGGGCCGGGACCACCGATGAGCAGTTCTTC
CDR3aa: CAIRAGTTDEQFF
d_gene: NA
v_gene: TRBV10-3
j_gene: TRBJ2-1
abundance: NA

CDR3nt: TGTGCCAGCAGCTCACAGACGGGACTAGCGGCAAATGAGCAGTACTTC
CDR3aa: CASSSQTGLAANEQYF
d_gene: TRBD2
v_gene: TRBV7-9
j_gene: TRBJ2-7
abundance: NA

CDR3nt: TGTGCCAGCGGGGTTTTGGTAGATACGCAGTATTTT
CDR3aa: CASGVLVDTQYF
d_gene: NA
v_gene: TRBV6-5
j_gene: TRBJ2-3
abundance: NA

CDR3nt: TGTGCCAGCAGCTTAGCCTTCTTAGAGACCCAGTACTTC
CDR3aa: CASSLAFLETQYF
d_gene: NA
v_gene: TRBV7-2
j_gene: TRBJ2-5
abundance: few

CDR3nt: TGTGCCAGCAGCCCGAGGGGTACAATCTTCTACAATGAGCAGTTCTTC
CDR3aa: CASSPRGTIFYNEQFF
d_gene: NA
v_gene: TRBV5-5
j_gene: TRBJ2-1
abundance: NA

CDR3nt: TGTGCCATCAGTGCGTCGGGTATGATGTACAATGAGCAGTTCTTC
CDR3aa: CAISASGMMYNEQFF
d_gene: NA
v_gene: TRBV10-3
j_gene: TRBJ2-1
abundance: many

CDR3nt: TGCGCCAGCAGCTTGGAGTCGGGGGGCGCTGGGGGCTACACCTTC
CDR3aa: CASSLESGGAGGYTF
d_gene: NA
v_gene: TRBV5-1
j_gene: TRBJ1-2
abundance: NA

CDR3nt: TGCGCCAGCGGCAACTTGACAGGCCTGAACCAAGAGACCCAGTACTTC
CDR3aa: CASGNLTGLNQETQYF
d_gene: NA
v_gene: TRBV5-1
j_gene: TRBJ2-5
abundance: NA

CDR3nt: TGCGCCTCCCAGACAGGTAGTGGGTCCTACAATGAGCAGTACTTC
CDR3aa: CASQTGSGSYNEQYF
d_gene: NA
v_gene: TRBV5-1
j_gene: TRBJ2-7
abundance: NA

CDR3nt: TGTGCCAGCAGCTTATATAGCGGGAGCCACAATGAGCAGTTCTTC
CDR3aa: CASSLYSGSHNEQFF
d_gene: TRBD2
v_gene: TRBV7-8
j_gene: TRBJ2-1
abundance: NA

CDR3nt: TGTGCCAGCGCTTTTAAAACAGGGGGTTCACCCCTCCACTTT
CDR3aa: CASAFKTGGSPLHF
d_gene: TRBD1
v_gene: TRBV12-3/TRBV12-4
j_gene: TRBJ1-6
abundance: NA

CDR3nt: TGCAGTGTTCCGGTCGGAAGGGACAATGAGCAGTTCTTC
CDR3aa: CSVPVGRDNEQFF
d_gene: NA
v_gene: TRBV20-1
j_gene: TRBJ2-1
abundance: NA

CDR3nt: TGTGCCAGCAGTTCTCCGGGGAGATACAATGAGCAGTTCTTC
CDR3aa: CASSSPGRYNEQFF
d_gene: NA
v_gene: TRBV27
j_gene: TRBJ2-1
abundance: once

CDR3nt: TGTGCCAGCAGTTATCTAGCGGGTCCGGGCAATGAGCAGTTCTTC
CDR3aa: CASSYLAGPGNEQFF
d_gene: TRBD2
v_gene: TRBV12-3/TRBV12-4
j_gene: TRBJ2-1
abundance: NA

CDR3nt: TGTGCCAGCAGCCAAGACGGGGTGTGGGGGGCGGCCTACAATGAGCAGTTCTTC
CDR3aa: CASSQDGVWGAAYNEQFF
d_gene: NA
v_gene: TRBV14
j_gene: TRBJ2-1
abundance: NA

CDR3nt: TGCAGCGTTTCTCAAAGGGTAGCTGAAGCTTTCTTT
CDR3aa: CSVSQRVAEAFF
d_gene: NA
v_gene: TRBV29-1
j_gene: TRBJ1-1
abundance: NA

CDR3nt: TGCGCCAGCAGCTTGGCAGGGGCGCGTGGCTACACCTTC
CDR3aa: CASSLAGARGYTF
d_gene: NA
v_gene: TRBV5-1
j_gene: TRBJ1-2
abundance: NA

CDR3nt: TGTGCCAGCAGCCCCCGGGACAGGGTTGAGCAGTTCTTC
CDR3aa: CASSPRDRVEQFF
d_gene: TRBD1
v_gene: TRBV7-9
j_gene: TRBJ2-1
abundance: NA

CDR3nt: TGCGCCAGCAGCCCGCTCGACGGATACACTGAAGCTTTCTTT
CDR3aa: CASSPLDGYTEAFF
d_gene: NA
v_gene: TRBV4-1
j_gene: TRBJ1-1
abundance: NA

CDR3nt: TGTGCCAGTAGTGAATCCCAGGGGCTAGGAGAAAAACTGTTTTTT
CDR3aa: CASSESQGLGEKLFF
d_gene: NA
v_gene: TRBV2
j_gene: TRBJ1-4
abundance: NA

CDR3nt: TGTGCCAGTAGTCTCATCCGGGACAGGGGACTCTATGGCTACACCTTC
CDR3aa: CASSLIRDRGLYGYTF
d_gene: TRBD1
v_gene: TRBV19
j_gene: TRBJ1-2
abundance: NA

CDR3nt: TGCAGTGCTAGAAAACCGGTCTGGGGGTGGGGCTACACCTTC
CDR3aa: CSARKPVWGWGYTF
d_gene: NA
v_gene: TRBV20-1
j_gene: TRBJ1-2
abundance: few

CDR3nt: TGTGCCACCAGCTCAGGGGTCGCTGAAGCTTTCTTT
CDR3aa: CATSSGVAEAFF
d_gene: NA
v_gene: TRBV15
j_gene: TRBJ1-1
abundance: NA